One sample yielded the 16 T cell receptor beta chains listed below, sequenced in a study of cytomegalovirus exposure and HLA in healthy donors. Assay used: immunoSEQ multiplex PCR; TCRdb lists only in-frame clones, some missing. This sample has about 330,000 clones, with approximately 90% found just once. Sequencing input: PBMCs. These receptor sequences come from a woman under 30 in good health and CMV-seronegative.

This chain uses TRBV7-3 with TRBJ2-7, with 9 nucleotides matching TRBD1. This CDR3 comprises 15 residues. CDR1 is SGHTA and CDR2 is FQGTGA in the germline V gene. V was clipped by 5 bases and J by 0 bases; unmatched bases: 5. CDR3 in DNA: TGTGCCAGCAGCCAGGGGACAGGGAGCTCCTACGAGCAGTACTTC. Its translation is CASSQGTGSSYEQYF.

CDR3: CASSQKTGSETQYF. The CDR3 DNA sequence: TGTGCCAGCAGCCAAAAGACAGGGTCTGAGACCCAGTACTTC. The genes are TRBV14 and TRBJ2-5; 7 bases fit TRBD1. J gave up 5 bases and V 2 bases, and 5 bases lay outside the gene matches. This CDR3 comprises 14 residues. Germline V gives CDR1 SGHDN, CDR2 FVKESK.

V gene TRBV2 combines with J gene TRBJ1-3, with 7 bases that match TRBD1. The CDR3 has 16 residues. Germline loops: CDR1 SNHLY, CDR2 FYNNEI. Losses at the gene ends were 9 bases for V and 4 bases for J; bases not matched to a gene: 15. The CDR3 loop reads CARGGQTGSDGNTIYF. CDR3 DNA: TGTGCCAGGGGGGGACAGACGGGCTCGGACGGAAACACCATATATTTT. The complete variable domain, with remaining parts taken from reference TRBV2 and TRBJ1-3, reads EPEVTQTPSHQVTQMGQEVILRCVPISNHLYFYWYRQILGQKVEFLVSFYNNEISEKSEIFDDQFSVERPDGSNFTLKIRSTKLEDSAMYFCARGGQTGSDGNTIYFGEGSWLTVV.

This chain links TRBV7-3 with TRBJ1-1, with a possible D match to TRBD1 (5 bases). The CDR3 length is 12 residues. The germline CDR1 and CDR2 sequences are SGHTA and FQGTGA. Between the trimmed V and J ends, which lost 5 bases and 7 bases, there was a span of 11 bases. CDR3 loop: CASSTGRFEAFF. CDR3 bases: TGTGCCAGCAGCACAGGACGGTTTGAAGCTTTCTTT.

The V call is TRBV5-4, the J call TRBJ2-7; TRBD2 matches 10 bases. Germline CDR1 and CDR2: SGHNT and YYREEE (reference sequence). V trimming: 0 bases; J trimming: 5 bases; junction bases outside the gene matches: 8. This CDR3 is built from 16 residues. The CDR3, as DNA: TGTGCCAGCAGCTTGGGTGGAGCGGGAGGGCCCGACGAGCAGTACTTC. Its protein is CASSLGGAGGPDEQYF. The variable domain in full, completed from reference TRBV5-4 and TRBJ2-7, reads ETGVTQSPTHLIKTRGQQVTLRCSSQSGHNTVSWYQQALGQGPQFIFQYYREEENGRGNFPPRFSGLQFPNYSSELNVNALELDDSALYLCASSLGGAGGPDEQYFGPGTRLTVT.

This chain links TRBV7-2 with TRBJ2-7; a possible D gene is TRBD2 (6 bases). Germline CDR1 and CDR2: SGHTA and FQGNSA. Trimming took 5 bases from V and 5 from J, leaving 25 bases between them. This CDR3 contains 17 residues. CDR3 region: CASSPHGRWRDAHEQYF. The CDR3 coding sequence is TGTGCCAGCAGCCCCCACGGTCGGTGGCGGGACGCCCACGAGCAGTACTTC.

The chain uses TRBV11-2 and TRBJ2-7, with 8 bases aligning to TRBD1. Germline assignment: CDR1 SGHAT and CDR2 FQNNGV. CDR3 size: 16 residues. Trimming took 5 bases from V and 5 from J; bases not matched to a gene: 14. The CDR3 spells CASSPSLGTGIDEQYF. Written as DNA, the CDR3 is TGTGCCAGCAGCCCCAGTCTTGGGACAGGCATCGACGAGCAGTACTTC.

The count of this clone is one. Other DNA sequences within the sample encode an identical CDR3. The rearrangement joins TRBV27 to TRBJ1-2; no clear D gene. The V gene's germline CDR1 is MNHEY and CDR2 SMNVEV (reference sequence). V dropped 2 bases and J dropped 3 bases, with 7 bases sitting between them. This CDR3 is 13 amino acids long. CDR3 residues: CASSLMAHYGYTF. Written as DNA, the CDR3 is TGTGCCAGCAGTTTAATGGCCCACTATGGCTACACCTTC.

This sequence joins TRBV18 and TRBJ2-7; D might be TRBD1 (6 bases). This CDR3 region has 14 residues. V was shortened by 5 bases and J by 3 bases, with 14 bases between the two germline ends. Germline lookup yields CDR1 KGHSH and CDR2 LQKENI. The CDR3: CASSSVGDNYEQYF. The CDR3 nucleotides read TGTGCCAGCTCAAGCGTTGGGGACAACTACGAGCAGTACTTC.

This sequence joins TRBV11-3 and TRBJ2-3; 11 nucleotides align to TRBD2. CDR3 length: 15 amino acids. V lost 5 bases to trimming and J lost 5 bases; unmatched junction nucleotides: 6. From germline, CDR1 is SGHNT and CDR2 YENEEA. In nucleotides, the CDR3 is TGTGCCAGCAGCCCAACCGGACTAGCGGGAGATACGCAGTATTTT. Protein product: CASSPTGLAGDTQYF.

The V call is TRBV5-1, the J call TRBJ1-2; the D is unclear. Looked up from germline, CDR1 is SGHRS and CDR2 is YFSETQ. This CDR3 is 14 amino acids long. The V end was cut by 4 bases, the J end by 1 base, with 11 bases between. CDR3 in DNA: TGCGCCAGCAGCCCCGGGGTGGTTAACTATGGCTACACCTTC. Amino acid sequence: CASSPGVVNYGYTF.

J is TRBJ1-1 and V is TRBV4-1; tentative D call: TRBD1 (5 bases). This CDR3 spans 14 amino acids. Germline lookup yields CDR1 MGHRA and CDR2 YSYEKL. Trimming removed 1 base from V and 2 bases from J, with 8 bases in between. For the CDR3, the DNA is TGCGCCAGCAGCCAAGGACAGTTCAACACTGAAGCTTTCTTT. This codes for CASSQGQFNTEAFF.

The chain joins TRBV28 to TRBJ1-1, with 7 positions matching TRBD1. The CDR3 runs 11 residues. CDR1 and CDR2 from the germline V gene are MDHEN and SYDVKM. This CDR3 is CLSGQDYEAFF. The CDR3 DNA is TGTCTTAGCGGACAGGACTATGAAGCTTTCTTT. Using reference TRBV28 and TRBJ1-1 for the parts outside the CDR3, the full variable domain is DVKVTQSSRYLVKRTGEKVFLECVQDMDHENMFWYRQDPGLGLRLIYFSYDVKMKEKGDIPEGYSVSREKKERFSLILESASTNQTSMYLCLSGQDYEAFFGQGTRLTVV.

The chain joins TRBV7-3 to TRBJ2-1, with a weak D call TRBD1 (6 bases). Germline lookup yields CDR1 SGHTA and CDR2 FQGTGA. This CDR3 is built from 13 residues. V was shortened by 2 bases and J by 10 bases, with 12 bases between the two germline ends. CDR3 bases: TGTGCCAGCAGCTTACCAGGGGTCGGGGAGCAGTTCTTC. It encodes CASSLPGVGEQFF. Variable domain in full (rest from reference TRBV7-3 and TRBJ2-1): GAGVSQTPSNKVTEKGKYVELRCDPISGHTALYWYRQSLGQGPEFLIYFQGTGAADDSGLPNDRFFAVRPEGSVSTLKIQRTERGDSAVYLCASSLPGVGEQFFGPGTRLTVL.

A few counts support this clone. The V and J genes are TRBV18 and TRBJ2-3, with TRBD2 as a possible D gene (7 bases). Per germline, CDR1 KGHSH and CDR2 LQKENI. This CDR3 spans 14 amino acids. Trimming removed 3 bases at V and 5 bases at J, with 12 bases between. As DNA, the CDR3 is TGTGCCAGCTCACCTGAGGGAGGGGGAGATACGCAGTATTTT. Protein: CASSPEGGGDTQYF.

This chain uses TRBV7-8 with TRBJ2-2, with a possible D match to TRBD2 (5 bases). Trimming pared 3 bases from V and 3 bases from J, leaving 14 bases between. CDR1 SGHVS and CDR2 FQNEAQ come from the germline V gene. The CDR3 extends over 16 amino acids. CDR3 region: CASSFVQAGYTGELFF. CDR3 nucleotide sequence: TGTGCCAGCAGCTTCGTGCAGGCGGGCTACACCGGGGAGCTGTTTTTT.